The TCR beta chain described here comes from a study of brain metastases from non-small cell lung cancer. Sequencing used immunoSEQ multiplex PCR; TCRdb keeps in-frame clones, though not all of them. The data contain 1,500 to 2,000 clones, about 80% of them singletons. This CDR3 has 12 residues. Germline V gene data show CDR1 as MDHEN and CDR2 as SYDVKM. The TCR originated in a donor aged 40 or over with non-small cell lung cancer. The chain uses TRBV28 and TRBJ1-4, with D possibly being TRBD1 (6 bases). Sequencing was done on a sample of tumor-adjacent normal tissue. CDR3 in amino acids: CAEGATNEKLFF. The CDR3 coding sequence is TGTGCAGAGGGGGCAACTAATGAAAAACTGTTTTTT.